The source of this T cell receptor beta chain is a study of shared clonotypes between healthy human individuals. Regarding the study as a whole: Although depth was large, rarefaction showed that sequencing of the sorted subsets was incomplete.

TCRdb keeps only in-frame clones here, not all; method: immunoSEQ multiplex PCR. The data show 850,000 to 1,200,000 clones, 65% to 80% seen once. Germline CDR1 is MDHEN and CDR2 is SYDVKM. With 8 bases clipped from V and 3 bases from J, the junction kept 13 bases outside the gene matches. The CDR3 is 15 amino acids. Turning to this clone: No antigen is known for it.

This chain links TRBV28 with TRBJ2-7; TRBD1 agrees at 7 bases. The sequencing sample was made of memory CD4+ T cells sorted from blood. Subset: CD45RA-negative fraction. The source of this sequence is a man between 18 and 35 years old in good health. The CDR3 sequence is CASLPLPGQFYEQYF. Here the CDR3 DNA reads TGTGCCAGCCTCCCACTACCGGGACAGTTCTACGAGCAGTACTTC. The full variable domain, in which reference TRBV28 and TRBJ2-7 provide the parts outside the CDR3, is DVKVTQSSRYLVKRTGEKVFLECVQDMDHENMFWYRQDPGLGLRLIYFSYDVKMKEKGDIPEGYSVSREKKERFSLILESASTNQTSMYLCASLPLPGQFYEQYFGPGTRLTVT.